The present T cell receptor (beta chain) was sequenced within a study of cytomegalovirus exposure and HLA in healthy donors. Study findings and constraints: Earlier analysis yielded a pattern in which most TCR beta V segments were productive about 90% or about 30% of the time. Accurate HLA-A and HLA-B prediction from TCR beta sequences was reported for most subjects. Later, TCR association rates were found to vary by HLA locus, highest for DRB1 and lowest for HLA-C.

The junction had 6 bases not matched to a gene; V was cut back by 5 bases and J by 6 bases. The CDR3 length is 13 residues. CDR1 SQVTM and CDR2 ANQGSEA come from the germline V gene. The study ran its PCR with 60 Vbeta and 13 Jbeta primers. The table came from immunoSEQ multiplex PCR; TCRdb's copy has only in-frame clones and leaves some out. Of 150,000 or so clones in the sample, roughly 72% were seen once. Points on this clone: Its target is not known.

This chain connects TRBV29-1 to TRBJ2-1; TRBD2 matches 8 bases. This TCR was recovered from a male donor in good health and CMV-seronegative. The specimen was PBMCs. The chain's CDR3 is CSVTGLGINEQFF. CDR3 DNA sequence: TGCAGCGTTACGGGACTAGGTATCAATGAGCAGTTCTTC.